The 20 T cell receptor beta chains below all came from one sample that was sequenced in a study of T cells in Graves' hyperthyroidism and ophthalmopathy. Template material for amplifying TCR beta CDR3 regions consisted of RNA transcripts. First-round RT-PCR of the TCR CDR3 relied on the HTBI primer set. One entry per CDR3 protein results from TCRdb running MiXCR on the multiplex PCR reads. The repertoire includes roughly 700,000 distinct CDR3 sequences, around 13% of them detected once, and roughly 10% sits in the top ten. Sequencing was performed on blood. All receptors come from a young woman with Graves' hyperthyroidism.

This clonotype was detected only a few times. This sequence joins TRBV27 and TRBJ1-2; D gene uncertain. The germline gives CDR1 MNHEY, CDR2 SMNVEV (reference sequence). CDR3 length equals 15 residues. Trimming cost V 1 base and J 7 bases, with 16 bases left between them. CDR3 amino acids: CASSLLGTSSSGYTF. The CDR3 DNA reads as TGTGCCAGCAGTTTATTGGGTACCTCCTCTAGTGGCTACACCTTC.

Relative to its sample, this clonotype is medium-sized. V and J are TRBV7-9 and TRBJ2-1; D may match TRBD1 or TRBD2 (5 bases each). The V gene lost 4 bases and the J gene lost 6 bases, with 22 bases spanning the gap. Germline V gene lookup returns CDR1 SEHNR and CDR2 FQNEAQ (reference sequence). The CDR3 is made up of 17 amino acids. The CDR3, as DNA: TGTGCCAGCAGCTCAAACGCAGGGACGTACAACTTCAATGAGCAGTTCTTC. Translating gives CASSSNAGTYNFNEQFF.

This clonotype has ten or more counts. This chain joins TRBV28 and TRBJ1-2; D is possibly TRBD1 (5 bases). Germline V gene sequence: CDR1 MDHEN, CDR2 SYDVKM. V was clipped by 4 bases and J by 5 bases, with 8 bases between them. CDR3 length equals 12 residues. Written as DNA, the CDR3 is TGTGCCAGCAGTTGGGGGTTTTATGGCTACACCTTC. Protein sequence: CASSWGFYGYTF.

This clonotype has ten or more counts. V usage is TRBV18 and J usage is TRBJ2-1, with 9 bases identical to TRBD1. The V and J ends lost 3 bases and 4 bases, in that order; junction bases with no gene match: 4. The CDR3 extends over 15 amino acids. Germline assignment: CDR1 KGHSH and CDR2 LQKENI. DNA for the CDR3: TGTGCCAGCTCACCCCGCGGGACAGGGTACAATGAGCAGTTCTTC. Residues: CASSPRGTGYNEQFF.

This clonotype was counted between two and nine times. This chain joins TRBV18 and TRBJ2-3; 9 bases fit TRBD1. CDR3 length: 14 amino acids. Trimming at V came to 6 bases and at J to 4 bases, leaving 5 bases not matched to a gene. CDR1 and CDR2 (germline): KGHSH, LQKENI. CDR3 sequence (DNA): TGTGCCAGCTCGGCCGGGACAGGGTCAGATACGCAGTATTTT. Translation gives CASSAGTGSDTQYF.

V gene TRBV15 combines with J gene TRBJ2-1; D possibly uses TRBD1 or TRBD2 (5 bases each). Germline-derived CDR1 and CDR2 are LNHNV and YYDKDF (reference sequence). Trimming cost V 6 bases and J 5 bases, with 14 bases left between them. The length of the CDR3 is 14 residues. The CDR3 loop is CATRDTGPNNEQFF. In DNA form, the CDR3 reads TGTGCCACCAGAGATACGGGACCCAACAATGAGCAGTTCTTC.

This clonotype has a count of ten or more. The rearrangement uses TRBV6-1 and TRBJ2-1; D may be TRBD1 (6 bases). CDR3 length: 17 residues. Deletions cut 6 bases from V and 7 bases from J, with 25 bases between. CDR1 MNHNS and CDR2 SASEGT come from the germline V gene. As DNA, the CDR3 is TGTGCCAGCAGGACACAGGGAACTCGTTATTCGGGGAATGAGCAGTTCTTC. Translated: CASRTQGTRYSGNEQFF.

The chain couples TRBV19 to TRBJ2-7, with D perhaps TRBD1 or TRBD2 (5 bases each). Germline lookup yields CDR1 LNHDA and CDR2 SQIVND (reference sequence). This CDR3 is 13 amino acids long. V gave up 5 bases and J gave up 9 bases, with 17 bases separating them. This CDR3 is CASSAERGKGQYF. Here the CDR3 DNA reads TGTGCCAGTAGTGCGGAGAGGGGAAAGGGGCAGTACTTC.

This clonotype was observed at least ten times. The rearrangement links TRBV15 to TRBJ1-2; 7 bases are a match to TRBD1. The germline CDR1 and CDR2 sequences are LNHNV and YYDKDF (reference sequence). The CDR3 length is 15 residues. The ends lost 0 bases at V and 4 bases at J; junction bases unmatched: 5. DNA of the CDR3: TGTGCCACCAGCAGAGATCCAGGGGGGGGCTATGGCTACACCTTC. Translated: CATSRDPGGGYGYTF.

CDR3 sequence (DNA): TGTGCCAGTACCACGCCGGGAGATACGCAGTATTTT. It specifies CASTTPGDTQYF. V usage is TRBV19 and J usage is TRBJ2-3; no firm D call. The CDR3 is 12 residues long. Trimming pared 7 bases from V and 5 bases from J, leaving 10 bases between. The germline CDR1 and CDR2 sequences are LNHDA and SQIVND (reference sequence). The full variable domain, in which reference TRBV19 and TRBJ2-3 provide the parts outside the CDR3, is DGGITQSPKYLFRKEGQNVTLSCEQNLNHDAMYWYRQDPGQGLRLIYYSQIVNDFQKGDIAEGYSVSREKKESFPLTVTSAQKNPTAFYLCASTTPGDTQYFGPGTRLTVL.

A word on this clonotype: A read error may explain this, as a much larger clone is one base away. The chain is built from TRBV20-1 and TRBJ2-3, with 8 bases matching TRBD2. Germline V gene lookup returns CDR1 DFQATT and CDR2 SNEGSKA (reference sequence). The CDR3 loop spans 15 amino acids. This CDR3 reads CGARDPSGRADTQYF. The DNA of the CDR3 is TGCGGTGCTAGAGATCCCAGCGGGAGAGCAGATACGCAGTATTTT.

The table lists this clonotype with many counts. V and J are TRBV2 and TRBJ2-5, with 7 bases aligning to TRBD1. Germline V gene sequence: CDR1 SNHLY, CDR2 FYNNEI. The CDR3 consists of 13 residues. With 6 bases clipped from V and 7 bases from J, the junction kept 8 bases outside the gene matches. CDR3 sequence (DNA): TGTGCCAGCAGGGAGACTGAGGGGGCGACCCAGTACTTC. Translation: CASRETEGATQYF.

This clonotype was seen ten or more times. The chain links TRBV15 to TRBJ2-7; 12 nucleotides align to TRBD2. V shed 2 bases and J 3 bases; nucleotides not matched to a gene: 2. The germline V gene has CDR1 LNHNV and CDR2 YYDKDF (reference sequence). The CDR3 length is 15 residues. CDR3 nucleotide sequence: TGTGCCACCAGCAGACTGACTAGCGGGGGCTACGAGCAGTACTTC. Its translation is CATSRLTSGGYEQYF.

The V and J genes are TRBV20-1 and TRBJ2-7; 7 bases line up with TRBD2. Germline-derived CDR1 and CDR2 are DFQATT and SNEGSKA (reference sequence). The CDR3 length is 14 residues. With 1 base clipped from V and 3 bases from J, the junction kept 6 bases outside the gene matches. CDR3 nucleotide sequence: TGCAGTGCTAGAGCGAGCGGGATGAGCTACGAGCAGTACTTC. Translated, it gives CSARASGMSYEQYF.

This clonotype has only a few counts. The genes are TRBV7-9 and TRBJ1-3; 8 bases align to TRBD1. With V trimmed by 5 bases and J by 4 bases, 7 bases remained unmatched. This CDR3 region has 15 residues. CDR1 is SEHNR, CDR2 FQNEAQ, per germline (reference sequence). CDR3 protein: CASSQTGAGGNTIYF. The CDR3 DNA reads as TGTGCCAGCAGCCAGACAGGGGCCGGAGGAAACACCATATATTTT.

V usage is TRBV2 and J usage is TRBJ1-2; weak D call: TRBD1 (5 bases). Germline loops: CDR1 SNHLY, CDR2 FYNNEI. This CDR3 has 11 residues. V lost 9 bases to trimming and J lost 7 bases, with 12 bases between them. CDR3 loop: CARSGARGYTF. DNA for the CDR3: TGTGCCAGGTCCGGGGCCCGTGGCTACACCTTC.

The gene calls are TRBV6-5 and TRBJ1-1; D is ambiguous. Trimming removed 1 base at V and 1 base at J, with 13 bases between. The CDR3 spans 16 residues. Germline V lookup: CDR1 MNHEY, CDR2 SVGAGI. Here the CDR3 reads CASSYLPPVRNTEAFF. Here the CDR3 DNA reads TGTGCCAGCAGTTACTTGCCCCCGGTGAGGAACACTGAAGCTTTCTTT.

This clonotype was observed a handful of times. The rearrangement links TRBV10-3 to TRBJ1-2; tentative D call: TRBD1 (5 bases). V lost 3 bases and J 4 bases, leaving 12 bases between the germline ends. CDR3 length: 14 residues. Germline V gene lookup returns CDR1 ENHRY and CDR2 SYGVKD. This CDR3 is CAISDVGDPYGYTF. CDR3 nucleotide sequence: TGTGCCATCAGTGATGTGGGGGACCCCTATGGCTACACCTTC.

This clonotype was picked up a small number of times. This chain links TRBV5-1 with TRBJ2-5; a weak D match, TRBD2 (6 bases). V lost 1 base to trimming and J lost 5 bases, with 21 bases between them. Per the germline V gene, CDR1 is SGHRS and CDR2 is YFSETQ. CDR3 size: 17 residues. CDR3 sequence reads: CASSLIVGGPGVETQYF. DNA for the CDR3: TGCGCCAGCAGCTTGATCGTGGGAGGCCCCGGTGTGGAGACCCAGTACTTC.

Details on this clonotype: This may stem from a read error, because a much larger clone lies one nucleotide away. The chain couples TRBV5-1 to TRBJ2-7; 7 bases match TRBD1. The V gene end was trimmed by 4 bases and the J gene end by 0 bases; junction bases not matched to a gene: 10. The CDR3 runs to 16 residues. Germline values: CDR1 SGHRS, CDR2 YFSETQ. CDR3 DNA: TGCGCCAGCAGCCCACGGTCTGACAGGGACTCCTACGAGCAGTACTTC. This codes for CASSPRSDRDSYEQYF.